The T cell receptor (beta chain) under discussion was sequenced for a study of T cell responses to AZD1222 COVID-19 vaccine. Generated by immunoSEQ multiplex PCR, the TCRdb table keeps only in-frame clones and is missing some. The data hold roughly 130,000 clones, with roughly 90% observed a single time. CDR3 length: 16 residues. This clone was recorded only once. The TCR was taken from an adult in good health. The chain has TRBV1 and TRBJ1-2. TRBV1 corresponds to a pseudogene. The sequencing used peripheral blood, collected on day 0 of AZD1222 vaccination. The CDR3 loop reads CTSSQGTPQVNYGYTF. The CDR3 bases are TGCACCAGCAGCCAAGGGACCCCTCAGGTAAACTATGGCTACACCTTC.